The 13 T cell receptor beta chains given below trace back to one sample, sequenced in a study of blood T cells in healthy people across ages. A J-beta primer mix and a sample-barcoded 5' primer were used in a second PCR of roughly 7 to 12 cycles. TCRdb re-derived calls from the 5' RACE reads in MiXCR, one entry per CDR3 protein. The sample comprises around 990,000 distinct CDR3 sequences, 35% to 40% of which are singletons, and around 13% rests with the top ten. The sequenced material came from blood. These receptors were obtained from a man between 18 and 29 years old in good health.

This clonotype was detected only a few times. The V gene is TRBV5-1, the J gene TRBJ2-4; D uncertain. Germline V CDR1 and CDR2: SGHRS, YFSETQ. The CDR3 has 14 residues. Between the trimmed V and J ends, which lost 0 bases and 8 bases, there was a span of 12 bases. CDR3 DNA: TGCGCCAGCAGCTTGGGACGGTACCGGGACATTCAGTACTTC. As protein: CASSLGRYRDIQYF.

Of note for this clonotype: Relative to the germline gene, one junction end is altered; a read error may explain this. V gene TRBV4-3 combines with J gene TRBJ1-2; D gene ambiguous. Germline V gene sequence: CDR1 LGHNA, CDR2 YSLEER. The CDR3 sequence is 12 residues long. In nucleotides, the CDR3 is TGCGTCAGCAGCCAAGATTTTAAAGGCTACACCTTC. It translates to CVSSQDFKGYTF.

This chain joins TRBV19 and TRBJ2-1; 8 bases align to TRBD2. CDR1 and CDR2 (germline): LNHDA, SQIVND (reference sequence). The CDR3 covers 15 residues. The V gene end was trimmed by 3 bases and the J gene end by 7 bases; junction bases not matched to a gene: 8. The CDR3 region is CASSMISGDRNEQFF. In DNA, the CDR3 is TGTGCCAGTAGTATGATTAGCGGGGATCGTAATGAGCAGTTCTTC. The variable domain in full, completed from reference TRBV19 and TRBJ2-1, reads DGGITQSPKYLFRKEGQNVTLSCEQNLNHDAMYWYRQDPGQGLRLIYYSQIVNDFQKGDIAEGYSVSREKKESFPLTVTSAQKNPTAFYLCASSMISGDRNEQFFGPGTRLTVL.

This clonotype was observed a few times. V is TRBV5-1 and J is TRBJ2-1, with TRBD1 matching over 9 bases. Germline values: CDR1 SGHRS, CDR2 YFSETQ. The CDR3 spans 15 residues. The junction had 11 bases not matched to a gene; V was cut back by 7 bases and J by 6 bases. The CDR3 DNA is TGCGCCAGCGCCTATCGACAGGGGGGTGGCAATGAGCAGTTCTTC. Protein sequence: CASAYRQGGGNEQFF.

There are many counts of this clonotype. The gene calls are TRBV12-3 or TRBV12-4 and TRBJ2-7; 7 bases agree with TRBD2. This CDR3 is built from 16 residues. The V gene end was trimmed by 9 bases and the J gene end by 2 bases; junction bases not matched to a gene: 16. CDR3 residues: CASHPANRDYPYEQYF. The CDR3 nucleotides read TGTGCCAGTCACCCCGCGAACCGGGACTATCCCTACGAGCAGTACTTC.

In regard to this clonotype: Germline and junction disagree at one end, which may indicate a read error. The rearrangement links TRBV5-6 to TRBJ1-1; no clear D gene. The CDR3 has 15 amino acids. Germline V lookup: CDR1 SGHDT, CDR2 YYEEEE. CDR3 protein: CAGSLEIGPNTEAFF. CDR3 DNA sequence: TGTGCCGGCAGCTTGGAAATAGGGCCGAACACTGAAGCTTTCTTT.

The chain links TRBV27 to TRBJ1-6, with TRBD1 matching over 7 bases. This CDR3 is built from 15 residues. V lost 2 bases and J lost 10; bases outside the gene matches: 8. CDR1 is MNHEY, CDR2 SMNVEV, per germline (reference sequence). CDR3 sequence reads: CASSLMAGGRSPLHF. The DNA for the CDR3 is TGTGCCAGCAGTTTAATGGCAGGGGGTCGATCACCCCTCCACTTT.

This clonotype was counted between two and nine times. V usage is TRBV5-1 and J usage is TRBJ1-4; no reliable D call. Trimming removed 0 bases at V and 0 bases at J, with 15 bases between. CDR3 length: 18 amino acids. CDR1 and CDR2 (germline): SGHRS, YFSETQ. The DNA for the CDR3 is TGCGCCAGCAGCTTGGGGACGAGCAAGGCCGCAACTAATGAAAAACTGTTTTTT. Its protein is CASSLGTSKAATNEKLFF.

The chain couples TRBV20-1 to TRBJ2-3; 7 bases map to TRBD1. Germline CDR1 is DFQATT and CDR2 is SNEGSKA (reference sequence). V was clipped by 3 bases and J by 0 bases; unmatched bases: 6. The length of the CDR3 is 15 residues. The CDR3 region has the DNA TGCAGTGCTAGTGGAGGACAGGCAAGCACAGATACGCAGTATTTT. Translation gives CSASGGQASTDTQYF.

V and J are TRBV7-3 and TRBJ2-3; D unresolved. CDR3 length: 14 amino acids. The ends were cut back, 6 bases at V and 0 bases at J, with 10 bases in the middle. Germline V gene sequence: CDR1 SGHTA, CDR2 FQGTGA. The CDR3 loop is CASSVSTSTDTQYF. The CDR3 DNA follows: TGTGCCAGCAGTGTATCTACTAGCACAGATACGCAGTATTTT.

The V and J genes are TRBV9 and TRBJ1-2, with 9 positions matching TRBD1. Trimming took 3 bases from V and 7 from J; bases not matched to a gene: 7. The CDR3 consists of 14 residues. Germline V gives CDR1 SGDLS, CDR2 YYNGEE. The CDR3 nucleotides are TGTGCCAGCAGCGACGACAGGGGGAAAGGTGGCTACACCTTC. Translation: CASSDDRGKGGYTF.

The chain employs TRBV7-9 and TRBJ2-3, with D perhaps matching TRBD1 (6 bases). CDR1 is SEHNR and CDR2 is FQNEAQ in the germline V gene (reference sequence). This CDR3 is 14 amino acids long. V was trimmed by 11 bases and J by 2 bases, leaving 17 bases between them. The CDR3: CAGYTGLYTDTQYF. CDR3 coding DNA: TGTGCCGGATATACAGGGCTCTACACAGATACGCAGTATTTT.

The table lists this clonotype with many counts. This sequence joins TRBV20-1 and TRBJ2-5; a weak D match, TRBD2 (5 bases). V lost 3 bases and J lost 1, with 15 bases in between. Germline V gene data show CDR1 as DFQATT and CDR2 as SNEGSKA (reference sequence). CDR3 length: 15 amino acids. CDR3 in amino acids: CSARALADSQETQYF. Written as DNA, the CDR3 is TGCAGTGCTAGGGCCCTAGCTGATAGCCAAGAGACCCAGTACTTC.